Detailed here is one TCR beta chain. Its cognate antigen has yet to be identified. Base qualities are missing; no much larger clone stands one base away. Per the germline V gene (reference sequence), SEHNR is the CDR1 and FQNEAQ is the CDR2. Its CDR3 holds 16 amino acids, cysteine through phenylalanine. Only the CDR3 part of the read is kept: 48 bases, read in frame from the first base. V was cut back by 4 bases and J by 3 bases, leaving a gap of 19 bases between them. This sample was taken from a study of blood T cell repertoires in COVID-19 (dated by TCRdb to 2019 to 2021). At the level of the whole study: The collaborator samples originated in the United States, Italy and Spain and spanned the acute and convalescent phases of COVID-19. The dataset comprised deeply sampled blood TCRbeta repertoires from subjects exposed to, actively infected with, or recovered from COVID-19. The repertoires were made available in a free public database intended to serve as a resource for research on the immune response to SARS-CoV-2. The samples were drawn from two sources: the first 160 participants of the ongoing ImmuneRACE study, and 1,000 to 1,500 subjects contributed by 6 global collaborators. Sample metadata almost always included a de-identified subject ID, COVID-19 status, age in years and sex. HLA class I and class II types, where available, came from metadata supplied by the sample provider rather than from assay-based typing. The material from the prospective study consisted of cDNA or gDNA derived from T cells, B-cell-depleted T cells, or PBMCs.

TCRbeta CDR3 regions were amplified from genomic DNA by means of the immunoSEQ Assay, a bias-controlled multiplex PCR. In the original analysis: The number of nucleated cells in each sample was estimated by amplification of reference gene primers within the assay. To quantify the absolute abundance of each unique TCRbeta CDR3 rearrangement, sequence reads were collapsed and filtered. Productive Simpson clonality was computed per sample as the square root of Simpson's diversity index over productive rearrangements. The table comes from immuneACCESS by way of TCRdb, which keeps in-frame sequences with V and J called. Part of the clones is missing from these tables; in studies checked, under half for an unresolved V gene and the rest for unknown reasons. Clone size and the V and J calls come from that table; the DNA yielded D and trimming. This sample is represented by about 330,000 clones; approximately 82% of them were singletons. The ten largest account for approximately 1.2% of the sample.

Each collaborating institution followed its own protocols to collect whole blood in K2EDTA tubes. For TCRbeta analysis, collaborator samples were shipped as frozen whole blood, as isolated PBMCs, or as DNA extracted from either sample type. Here is what the overall study found, with its caveats: Clinical and demographic metadata were provided uncurated, with the amount varying by source and participant.

The sequence links TRBV7-9 to TRBJ2-7, with a weak D call of TRBD2 (6 bases match). The clonotype was recovered from a woman between 50 and 59 years old with acute or convalescent COVID-19. Sequencing was done on a sample of peripheral blood. The DNA is TGTGCCAGCAGCTCAAACCCGGGAGTAGGGATCTACGAGCAGTACTTC. Translated, it reads CASSSNPGVGIYEQYF.